Included here is one T cell receptor beta chain sequence, with context. Antigen unknown. Its ends do not fully match the called genes, so a read error is possible. Germline V lookup: CDR1 DFQATT, CDR2 SNEGSKA (reference sequence). This CDR3 is 13 amino acids long. The source of the sample is a study of blood T cells in healthy people across ages. A sample-barcoded 5' primer and a J-beta primer mix were used in a second PCR of about 7 to 12 cycles. Any given sample supplied a minimum of 2.5 million CDR3-containing paired-end reads. TCRdb recomputed calls from the 5' RACE reads with MiXCR, one row per CDR3 protein. Of about 1.7 million distinct CDR3 sequences listed, roughly 30% are singletons. Findings and limits, study-wide: Donor CMV status, an unknown factor, possibly confounded changes in expanded clonotypes. Aged donors had fewer naive CD4+ cells and lower diversity than long-lived donors.

Extracted total RNA amounted to at least 6 micrograms for each sample. The clonotype originates from a woman aged 30 to 39 in good health. Source material: blood. The genes are TRBV20-1 and TRBJ2-7, with D possibly TRBD1 on 6 matching bases. The CDR3 nucleotides read TGTAGTGCTACTAGGGACAATGGGTACGAGCAGTACTTC. It translates to CSATRDNGYEQYF.